This record concerns one T cell receptor (beta chain) sequence. The antigen remains unidentified. This specimen belongs to a study of cytomegalovirus exposure and HLA in healthy donors. Whole-study context: Early on, a data release was issued that held roughly 86 million unique TCRs from HLA-typed donors.

Though probably carrying unrecorded immune exposures, donors were nominally healthy at sampling. A multiplex PCR was run with 60 Vbeta primers and 13 Jbeta primers. TCRdb keeps only in-frame clones here, not all; method: immunoSEQ multiplex PCR. The profile covers 150,000 or so clones, with about four fifths appearing a single time and about 0.37% taken by the ten largest. Findings and limits, study-wide: The likely origin of a cluster of highly shared sequence variants was a sequencing artifact. The study recorded about 160 TCR beta chains that were cytomegalovirus-associated.

Sequencing input: PBMCs. The TCR was taken from a boy aged 2 to 10 in good health and CMV-seronegative.

The chain's CDR3 is CASSDPTDLSSYNEQFF. For the CDR3, the DNA is TGTGCCAGCAGTGATCCGACAGACCTCAGCTCCTACAATGAGCAGTTCTTC. This chain uses TRBV6-1 with TRBJ2-1; D may be TRBD1 (5 bases). The V gene's germline CDR1 is MNHNS and CDR2 SASEGT. V was trimmed by 3 bases and J by 0 bases, leaving 15 bases between them. The CDR3 contains 17 residues.